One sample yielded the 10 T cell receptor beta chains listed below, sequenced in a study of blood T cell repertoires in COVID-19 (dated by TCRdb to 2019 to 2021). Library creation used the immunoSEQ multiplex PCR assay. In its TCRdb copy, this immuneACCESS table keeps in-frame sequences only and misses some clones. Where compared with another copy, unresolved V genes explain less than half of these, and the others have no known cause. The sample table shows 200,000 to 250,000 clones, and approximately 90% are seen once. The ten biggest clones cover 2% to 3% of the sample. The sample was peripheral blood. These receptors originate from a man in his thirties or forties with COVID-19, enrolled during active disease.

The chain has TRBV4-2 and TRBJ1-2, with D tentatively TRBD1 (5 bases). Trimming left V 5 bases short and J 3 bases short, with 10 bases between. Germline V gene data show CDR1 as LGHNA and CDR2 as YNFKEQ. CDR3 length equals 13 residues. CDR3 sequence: CASSKGSDYGYTF. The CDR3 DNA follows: TGTGCCAGCAGCAAGGGGTCAGACTATGGCTACACCTTC.

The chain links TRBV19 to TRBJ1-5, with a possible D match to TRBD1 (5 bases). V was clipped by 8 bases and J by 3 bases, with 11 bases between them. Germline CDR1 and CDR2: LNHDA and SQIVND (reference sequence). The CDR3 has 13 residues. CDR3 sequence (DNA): TGTGCCAGTGAATGGGACTCCAATCAGCCCCAGCATTTT. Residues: CASEWDSNQPQHF.

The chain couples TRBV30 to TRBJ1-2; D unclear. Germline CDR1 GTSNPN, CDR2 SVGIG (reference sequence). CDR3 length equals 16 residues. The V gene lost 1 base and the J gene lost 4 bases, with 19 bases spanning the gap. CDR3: CAWSAIPPLSLYGYTF. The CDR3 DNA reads TGTGCCTGGAGTGCTATCCCGCCCCTGAGCCTCTATGGCTACACCTTC.

This chain's CDR3 is CASNDQSGGAYNEQFF. CDR3 DNA: TGTGCCAGCAACGACCAGAGCGGGGGAGCCTACAATGAGCAGTTCTTC. V gene TRBV6-6 combines with J gene TRBJ2-1; 8 positions agree with TRBD2. The CDR3 consists of 16 residues. Per the germline V gene, CDR1 is MNHNY and CDR2 is SVGAGI (reference sequence). V dropped 7 bases and J dropped 2; count of bases not matched to a gene: 10.

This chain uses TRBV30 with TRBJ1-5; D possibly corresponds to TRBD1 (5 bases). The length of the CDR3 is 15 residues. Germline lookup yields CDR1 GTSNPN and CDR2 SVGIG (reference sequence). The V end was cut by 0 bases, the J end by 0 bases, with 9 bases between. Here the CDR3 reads CAWSVGGNSNQPQHF. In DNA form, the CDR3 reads TGTGCCTGGAGTGTGGGGGGAAATAGCAATCAGCCCCAGCATTTT.

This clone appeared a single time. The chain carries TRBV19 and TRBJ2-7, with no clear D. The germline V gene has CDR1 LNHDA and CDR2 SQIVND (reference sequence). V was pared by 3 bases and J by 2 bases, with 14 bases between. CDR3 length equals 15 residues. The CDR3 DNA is TGTGCCAGTAGTATGTCTGTGAACAGCCCCTACGAGCAGTACTTC. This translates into CASSMSVNSPYEQYF.

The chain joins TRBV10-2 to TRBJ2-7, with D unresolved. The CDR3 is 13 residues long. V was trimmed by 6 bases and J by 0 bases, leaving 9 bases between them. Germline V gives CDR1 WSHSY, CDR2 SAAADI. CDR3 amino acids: CASRFDNSYEQYF. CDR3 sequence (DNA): TGCGCCAGCAGATTTGACAACTCCTACGAGCAGTACTTC.

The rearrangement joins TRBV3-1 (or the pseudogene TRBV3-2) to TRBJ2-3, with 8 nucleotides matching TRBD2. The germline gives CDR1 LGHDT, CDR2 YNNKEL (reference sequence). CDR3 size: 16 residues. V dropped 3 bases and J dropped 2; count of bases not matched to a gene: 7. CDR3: CASSHTIAGYTDTQYF. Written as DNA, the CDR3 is TGTGCCAGCAGCCATACTATAGCGGGGTACACAGATACGCAGTATTTT.

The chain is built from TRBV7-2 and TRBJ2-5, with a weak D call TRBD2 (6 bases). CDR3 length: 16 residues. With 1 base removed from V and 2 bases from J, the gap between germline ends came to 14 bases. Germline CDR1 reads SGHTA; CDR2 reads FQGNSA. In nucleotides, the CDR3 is TGTGCCAGCAGCTTAGGAGGAGGGAGGCTTCAAGAGACCCAGTACTTC. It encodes CASSLGGGRLQETQYF.

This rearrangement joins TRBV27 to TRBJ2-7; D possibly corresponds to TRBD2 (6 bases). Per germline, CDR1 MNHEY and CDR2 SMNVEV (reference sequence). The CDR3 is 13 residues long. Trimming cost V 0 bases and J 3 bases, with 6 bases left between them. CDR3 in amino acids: CASSLSGGYEQYF. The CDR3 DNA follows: TGTGCCAGCAGTTTATCGGGGGGCTACGAGCAGTACTTC.